This T cell receptor beta chain was observed in a study of T cell clonotyping in hematopoietic cell transplantation. Germline V gives CDR1 SGHTA, CDR2 FQGTGA. The length of the CDR3 is 13 residues. V lost 4 bases and J lost 6, with 9 bases in between. Notes on the study in general: Cells were unsorted, so CD4 and CD8 contributions were not separated. After transplant, recipient diversity fell while pathologically expanded clonotypes grew through day 180. Graft donor and pretransplant recipient Inverse Simpson Index values predicted broader posttransplant TCR diversity.

A word on this clone: Its antigen is as yet unknown.

TCRdb keeps only in-frame clones here, not all; method: immunoSEQ multiplex PCR. The sample holds more than 65,000 clones, roughly 94% seen once. The TCR sequence derives from a man between 50 and 59 years old in good health. Some clones in this sample may be carry-over from other donors' samples. J is TRBJ2-2 and V is TRBV7-3, with D maybe TRBD2 (6 bases). What was sequenced was peripheral blood mononuclear cells. The DNA of the CDR3 is TGTGCCAGCAGCTCCTCTAGCGCCGGGGAGCTGTTTTTT. Protein sequence: CASSSSSAGELFF.